The rows below give T cell receptor beta chains drawn from one sample of a study of technical replicates of blood from a few donors. This table comes from immunoSEQ multiplex PCR, and its TCRdb copy is limited to in-frame clones, with some not included. Seen here are roughly 100,000 clones, roughly 95% observed once, and the top ten hold over 0.2%. The specimen sequenced was T cells isolated from PBMCs. These TCRs come from a human donor in good health. CDR3s include the opening cysteine and the closing phenylalanine or tryptophan. The D gene is left open where the match is weak. The size entry is marked missing in some rows and otherwise reads once, few, many or a size class.

-	TRBD2	TRBV5-4	TRBJ2-2	CASSEASGNTGELFF	TGTGCCAGCTCAGAGGCTAGCGGTAACACCGGGGAGCTGTTTTTT
-	-	TRBV15	TRBJ1-4	CATSRGAMTNEKLFF	TGTGCCACCAGCAGAGGTGCTATGACTAATGAAAAACTGTTTTTT
once	-	TRBV5-1	TRBJ1-1	CASSSDRTWNTEAFF	TGCGCCAGCAGCTCCGACCGGACATGGAACACTGAAGCTTTCTTT
-	TRBD1	TRBV6-5	TRBJ1-5	CASSYNRGAQPQHF	TGTGCCAGCAGTTACAACAGGGGGGCTCAGCCCCAGCATTTT
-	-	TRBV10-1	TRBJ2-3	CASSEGRLEGDTQYF	TGCGCCAGCAGTGAAGGCCGGTTGGAGGGAGATACGCAGTATTTT
few	TRBD1	TRBV11-2	TRBJ2-1	CASGRQGGYNEQFF	TGTGCCAGCGGACGACAGGGTGGGTACAATGAGCAGTTCTTC
-	TRBD2	TRBV7-8	TRBJ2-4	CASSLLDSGVLAKNIQYF	TGTGCCAGCAGCTTATTAGACAGCGGGGTACTAGCCAAAAACATTCAGTACTTC
-	TRBD2	TRBV10-1	TRBJ2-2	CASSEWTSANTGELFF	TGCGCCAGCAGTGAGTGGACTAGCGCTAACACCGGGGAGCTGTTTTTT
once	-	TRBV5-1	TRBJ2-1	CASSSGAANEQFF	TGCGCCAGCAGCTCGGGAGCCGCAAATGAGCAGTTCTTC
-	TRBD2	TRBV5-5	TRBJ2-7	CASSTGLAGFSGYEQYF	TGTGCCAGCAGTACCGGACTAGCGGGATTCTCCGGCTACGAGCAGTACTTC
-	TRBD2	TRBV6-6	TRBJ2-1	CASSYPGEGVDEQFF	TGTGCCAGCAGTTACCCGGGGGAGGGCGTGGATGAGCAGTTCTTC
-	TRBD2	TRBV4-1	TRBJ2-1	CASSQRATSGGATYNEQFF	TGCGCCAGCAGCCAAAGGGCCACTAGCGGGGGGGCCACTTACAATGAGCAGTTCTTC
once	-	TRBV25-1	TRBJ1-1	CASSMSAGTEAFF	TGTGCCAGCAGTATGTCCGCCGGCACTGAAGCTTTCTTT
-	-	TRBV30	TRBJ2-7	CAWHPGAHYEQYF	TGTGCCTGGCATCCAGGGGCCCACTACGAGCAGTACTTC
once	-	TRBV7-9	TRBJ2-1	CASRPDYLPVGEQFF	TGTGCCAGCAGGCCGGACTACCTTCCTGTCGGTGAGCAGTTCTTC
-	-	TRBV27	TRBJ2-1	CASSPMPHNEQFF	TGTGCCAGCAGCCCTATGCCTCACAATGAGCAGTTCTTC
-	TRBD2	TRBV4-2	TRBJ2-2	CASSPQSKVGLAGGVGELFF	TGTGCCAGCAGCCCCCAATCCAAGGTGGGACTAGCGGGAGGGGTCGGGGAGCTGTTTTTT
-	TRBD2	TRBV5-4	TRBJ2-1	CASSGGLGSGGGEQFF	TGTGCCAGCAGCGGGGGGCTTGGTTCGGGAGGGGGTGAGCAGTTCTTC
-	-	TRBV15	TRBJ1-2	CATSRASGGVALGYTF	TGTGCCACCAGCAGAGCCTCCGGAGGGGTAGCACTTGGCTACACCTTC
-	-	TRBV25-1	TRBJ2-3	CASSSVGTGDTDTQYF	TGTGCCAGCAGTTCCGTCGGGACGGGGGACACAGATACGCAGTATTTT
-	TRBD2	TRBV6-1	TRBJ2-4	CASNDDLAGENIQYF	TGTGCCAGCAACGATGATTTAGCGGGAGAGAACATTCAGTACTTC
-	-	TRBV19	TRBJ2-2	CASSAYSTGELFF	TGTGCCAGTAGTGCCTACAGCACCGGGGAGCTGTTTTTT
few	-	TRBV2	TRBJ2-7	CASTRQIYEQYF	TGTGCCAGCACGCGACAGATCTACGAGCAGTACTTC
-	-	TRBV14	TRBJ1-2	CASSLHQNYGYTF	TGTGCCAGCAGCCTTCACCAGAACTATGGCTACACCTTC
-	-	TRBV27	TRBJ2-1	CASSLLTADNEQFF	TGTGCCAGCAGTTTACTGACGGCGGACAATGAGCAGTTCTTC
-	-	TRBV7-9	TRBJ2-7	CASSFDSLSYEQYF	TGTGCCAGCAGCTTCGACAGTCTCTCCTACGAGCAGTACTTC
-	-	TRBV18	TRBJ2-5	CASSPGQQETQYF	TGTGCCAGCTCACCAGGGCAGCAAGAGACCCAGTACTTC
-	TRBD1	TRBV4-1	TRBJ2-6	CASSYRDRRLSGANVLTF	TGCGCCAGCAGCTACCGGGACAGGCGGCTCTCTGGGGCCAACGTCCTGACTTTC
-	-	TRBV30	TRBJ1-1	CAWSLGGRTEAFF	TGTGCCTGGAGTCTGGGAGGTAGGACTGAAGCTTTCTTT
once	TRBD2	TRBV28	TRBJ2-5	CASSLGLAKEETQYF	TGTGCCAGCAGTTTGGGACTAGCAAAGGAAGAGACCCAGTACTTC
-	-	TRBV28	TRBJ1-3	CASSLRGGDTIYF	TGTGCCAGCAGTTTAAGAGGAGGTGACACCATATATTTT
-	TRBD1	TRBV9	TRBJ2-7	CASSDGQGGGPSSYEQYF	TGTGCCAGCAGCGATGGACAGGGCGGCGGGCCCAGTTCCTACGAGCAGTACTTC
-	TRBD2	TRBV11-2	TRBJ2-2	CASSLGSWGGDGELFF	TGTGCCAGCAGCTTAGGGTCCTGGGGGGGAGACGGGGAGCTGTTTTTT
-	TRBD2	TRBV15	TRBJ2-2	CATSRGLAANTGELFF	TGTGCCACCAGCAGAGGACTAGCGGCGAACACCGGGGAGCTGTTTTTT
-	TRBD1	TRBV7-8	TRBJ2-5	CASSTDRGVETQYF	TGTGCCAGCAGCACCGACAGGGGGGTAGAGACCCAGTACTTC
-	-	TRBV28	TRBJ2-7	CASTTGTPSSYEQYF	TGTGCCAGCACCACAGGGACACCAAGCTCCTACGAGCAGTACTTC
-	-	TRBV7-3	TRBJ2-7	CASSPSYEQYF	TGTGCCAGCAGCCCGTCCTACGAGCAGTACTTC
-	-	TRBV29-1	TRBJ1-1	CSVELAVEAFF	TGCAGCGTTGAATTGGCAGTTGAAGCTTTCTTT
-	TRBD2	TRBV27	TRBJ2-1	CASSRRLAGNNEQFF	TGTGCCAGCAGCCGACGACTAGCGGGAAACAATGAGCAGTTCTTC
-	TRBD2	TRBV18	TRBJ2-3	CASSQGTSGYSDTQYF	TGTGCCAGCTCACAAGGGACTAGCGGGTATTCAGATACGCAGTATTTT
-	-	TRBV27	TRBJ1-1	CASSIKSGIEAFF	TGTGCCAGCAGTATCAAATCAGGGATAGAAGCTTTCTTT
-	-	TRBV5-4	TRBJ1-6	CASSLDGGNNSPLHF	TGTGCCAGCAGCTTGGATGGGGGGAATAATTCACCCCTCCACTTT
-	TRBD2	TRBV10-1	TRBJ2-3	CASSLAGVDTQYF	TGCGCCAGCAGCCTAGCGGGAGTGGATACGCAGTATTTT
-	-	TRBV7-2	TRBJ2-1	CASSRRGGANEQFF	TGTGCCAGCAGCCGTAGGGGGGGGGCCAATGAGCAGTTCTTC
-	TRBD1	TRBV6-5	TRBJ1-2	CASSRTNRGLYGYTF	TGTGCCAGCAGTCGCACAAACAGGGGGCTCTATGGCTACACCTTC
-	TRBD2	TRBV25-1	TRBJ2-7	CASSESFGGRAYEQYF	TGTGCCAGCAGTGAATCTTTTGGCGGGAGGGCCTACGAGCAGTACTTC
once	TRBD2	TRBV9	TRBJ2-1	CASSVELAGMSYNEQFF	TGTGCCAGCAGCGTAGAACTAGCGGGAATGTCCTACAATGAGCAGTTCTTC
-	-	TRBV28	TRBJ2-7	CASSPLVRLYEQYF	TGTGCCAGCAGCCCCCTGGTGAGACTCTACGAGCAGTACTTC
-	-	TRBV19	TRBJ2-7	CASSIKNGGEQYF	TGTGCCAGTAGTATTAAGAACGGGGGCGAGCAGTACTTC
-	TRBD2	TRBV10-3	TRBJ2-7	CAISEEAGEIGTYEQYF	TGTGCCATCAGTGAGGAAGCGGGGGAGATAGGAACGTACGAGCAGTACTTC
-	-	TRBV6-1	TRBJ1-5	CASSDKSGRTSLYQPQHF	TGTGCCAGCAGTGACAAGAGCGGCCGGACCAGCTTGTATCAGCCCCAGCATTTT
-	TRBD1	TRBV4-1	TRBJ1-6	CASSHLDRENSPLHF	TGCGCCAGCAGCCACTTAGACAGGGAAAATTCACCCCTCCACTTT
once	-	TRBV10-3	TRBJ2-3	CAISESLPGLQAGTDTQYF	TGTGCCATCAGTGAGTCCCTCCCAGGCCTACAGGCGGGCACAGATACGCAGTATTTT
-	-	TRBV18	TRBJ1-2	CASSPAGDGYTF	TGTGCCAGCTCACCAGCCGGAGATGGCTACACCTTC
-	TRBD2	TRBV5-4	TRBJ2-7	CASSLSSGPYEQYF	TGTGCCAGCAGCCTATCTAGCGGGCCCTACGAGCAGTACTTC
-	TRBD2	TRBV4-1	TRBJ2-7	CASSQIRLAVSSYEQYF	TGCGCCAGCAGCCAAATAAGACTAGCGGTATCGTCCTACGAGCAGTACTTC